This is a list of T cell receptor beta chains from one sample in a study of blood T cell repertoires in COVID-19. Assay used: immunoSEQ multiplex PCR; TCRdb lists only in-frame clones, some missing. The sample has fewer than 200,000 clones; 75% to 85% are singletons. Sample: peripheral blood. The source is a human donor in a cohort sampled during active COVID-19. The conserved cysteine and the conserved F or W are not part of the CDR3 here.

v_gene | len | CDR3aa
TRBV28 | 15 | ASSQGTSGRLLDTQY
TRBV7-8 | 12 | ASSPSQLWQPQH
TRBV12-3/TRBV12-4 | 11 | ASSLDRGAEAF
TRBV4-3 | 11 | ASSQTGPYGYT
TRBV6-5 | 11 | ASRPGGRRVQY
TRBV6-5 | 13 | ASSPLGQGRETQY
TRBV28 | 13 | ASSSEGASSYGYT
TRBV6-5 | 10 | ASSYSNSGYT
TRBV18 | 16 | ASSPPGTGGTGANVLT
TRBV3-1/TRBV3-2 | 14 | ASSQVRQGGTGELF
TRBV27 | 12 | ASSFQDGAYEQY
TRBV7-9 | 10 | ASSSLSYGYT
TRBV5-1 | 13 | ASSTGTGGPYEQF
TRBV11-3 | 13 | ASSLAGQGTYEQY
TRBV28 | 12 | ASSDRDRAYGYT
TRBV7-7 | 12 | ASSLATSGETQY
TRBV6-2/TRBV6-3 | 14 | ASSYSTGFMNTEAF
TRBV5-4 | 11 | ASSETGFYGYT
TRBV27 | 14 | ASSLSYTSGANVLT
TRBV3-1/TRBV3-2 | 13 | ASSQEGTPGGTQY
TRBV5-1 | 12 | ASSTDTGNYGYT
TRBV25-1 | 11 | ASGGYRNNEQF
TRBV11-3 | 13 | ASSPGLAGRYEQY
TRBV29-1 | 12 | SGKTGTMNTEAF
TRBV6-4 | 12 | ASSAQVDNEKLF
TRBV27 | 12 | ASSLPGQNQPQH
TRBV27 | 14 | ASSAGTGDGANVLT